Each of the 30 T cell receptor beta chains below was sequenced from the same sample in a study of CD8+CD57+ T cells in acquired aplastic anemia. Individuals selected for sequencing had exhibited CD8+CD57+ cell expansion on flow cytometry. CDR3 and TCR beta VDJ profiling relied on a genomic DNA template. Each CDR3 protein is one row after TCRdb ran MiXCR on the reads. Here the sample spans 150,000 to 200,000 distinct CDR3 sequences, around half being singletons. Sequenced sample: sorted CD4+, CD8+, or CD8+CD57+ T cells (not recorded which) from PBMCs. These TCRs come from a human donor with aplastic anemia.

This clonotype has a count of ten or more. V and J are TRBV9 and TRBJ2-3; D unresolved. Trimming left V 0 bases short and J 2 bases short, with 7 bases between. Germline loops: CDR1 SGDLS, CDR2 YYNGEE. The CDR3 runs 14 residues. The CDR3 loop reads CASSVVTNTDTQYF. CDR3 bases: TGTGCCAGCAGCGTAGTAACTAACACAGATACGCAGTATTTT.

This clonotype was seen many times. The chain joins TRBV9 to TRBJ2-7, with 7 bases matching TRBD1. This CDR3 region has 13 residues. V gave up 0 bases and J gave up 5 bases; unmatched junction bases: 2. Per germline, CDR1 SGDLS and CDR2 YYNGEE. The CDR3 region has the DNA TGTGCCAGCAGCGTAGTAGGGGGCGACGAGCAGTACTTC. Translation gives CASSVVGGDEQYF.

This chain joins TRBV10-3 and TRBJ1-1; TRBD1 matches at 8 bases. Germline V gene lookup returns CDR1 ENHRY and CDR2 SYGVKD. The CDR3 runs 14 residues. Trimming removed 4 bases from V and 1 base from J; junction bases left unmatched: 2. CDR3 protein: CAISAGQGNTEAFF. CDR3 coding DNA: TGTGCCATCAGTGCCGGACAGGGGAACACTGAAGCTTTCTTT.

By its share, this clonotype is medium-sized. The CDR3 here is CATWTDYEQYF. The CDR3 DNA reads as TGTGCCACATGGACAGACTACGAGCAGTACTTC. V usage is TRBV10-3 and J usage is TRBJ2-7, with D possibly matching TRBD1 (6 bases). CDR3 length equals 11 residues. Per the germline V gene, CDR1 is ENHRY and CDR2 is SYGVKD. Trimming left V 10 bases short and J 3 bases short, with 10 bases between.

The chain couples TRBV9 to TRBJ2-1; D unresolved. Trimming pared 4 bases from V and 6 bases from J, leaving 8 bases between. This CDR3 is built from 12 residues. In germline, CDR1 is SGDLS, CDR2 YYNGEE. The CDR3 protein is CASSWTTNEQFF. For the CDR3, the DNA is TGTGCCAGCAGCTGGACCACCAATGAGCAGTTCTTC.

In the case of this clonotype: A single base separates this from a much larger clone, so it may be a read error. The CDR3 loop reads CASGLLAQGSEKLFF. CDR3 coding DNA: TGTGCCAGCGGCTTACTGGCCCAGGGGAGTGAAAAACTGTTTTTT. The chain carries TRBV7-9 and TRBJ1-4; D may be TRBD1 (6 bases). The CDR3 is made up of 15 amino acids. Germline V gene sequence: CDR1 SEHNR, CDR2 FQNEAQ (reference sequence).

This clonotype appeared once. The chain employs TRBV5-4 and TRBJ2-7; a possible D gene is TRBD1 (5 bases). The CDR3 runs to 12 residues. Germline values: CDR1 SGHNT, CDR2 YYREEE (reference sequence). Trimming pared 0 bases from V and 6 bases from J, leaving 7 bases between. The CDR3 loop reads CASSLDRSEQYF. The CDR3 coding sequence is TGTGCCAGCAGCTTGGACAGGTCCGAGCAGTACTTC.

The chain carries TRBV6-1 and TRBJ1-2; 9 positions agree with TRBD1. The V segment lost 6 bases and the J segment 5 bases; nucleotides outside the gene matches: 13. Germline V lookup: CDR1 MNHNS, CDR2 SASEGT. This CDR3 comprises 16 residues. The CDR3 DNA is TGTGCCAGCAGCCCAGTTACCGGGACAGGGTATTATGGCTACACCTTC. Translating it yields CASSPVTGTGYYGYTF.

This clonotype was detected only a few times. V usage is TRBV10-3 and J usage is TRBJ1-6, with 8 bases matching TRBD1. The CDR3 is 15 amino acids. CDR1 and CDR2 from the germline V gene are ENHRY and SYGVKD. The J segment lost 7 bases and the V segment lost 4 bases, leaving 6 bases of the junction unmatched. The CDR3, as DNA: TGTGCCATCAGTGGGGACAGGAATAACAATTCACCCCTCCACTTT. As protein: CAISGDRNNNSPLHF.

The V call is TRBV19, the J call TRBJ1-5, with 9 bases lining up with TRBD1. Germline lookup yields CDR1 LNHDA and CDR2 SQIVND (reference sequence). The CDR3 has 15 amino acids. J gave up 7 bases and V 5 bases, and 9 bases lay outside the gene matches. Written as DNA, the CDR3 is TGTGCCAGTAGTGAGGGGACAGGGTCTAGGCAGCCCCAGCATTTT. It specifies CASSEGTGSRQPQHF.

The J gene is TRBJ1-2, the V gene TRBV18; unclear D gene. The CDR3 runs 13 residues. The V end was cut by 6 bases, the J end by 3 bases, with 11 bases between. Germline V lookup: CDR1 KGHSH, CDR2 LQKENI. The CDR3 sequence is CASSRPWDYGYTF. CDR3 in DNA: TGTGCCAGCTCCAGACCCTGGGACTATGGCTACACCTTC.

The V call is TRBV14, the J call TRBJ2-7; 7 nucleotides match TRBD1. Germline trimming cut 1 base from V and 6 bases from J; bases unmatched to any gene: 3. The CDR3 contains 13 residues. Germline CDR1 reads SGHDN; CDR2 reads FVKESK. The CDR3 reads CASSQGTGFEQYF. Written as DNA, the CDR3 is TGTGCCAGCAGCCAAGGGACAGGTTTCGAGCAGTACTTC.

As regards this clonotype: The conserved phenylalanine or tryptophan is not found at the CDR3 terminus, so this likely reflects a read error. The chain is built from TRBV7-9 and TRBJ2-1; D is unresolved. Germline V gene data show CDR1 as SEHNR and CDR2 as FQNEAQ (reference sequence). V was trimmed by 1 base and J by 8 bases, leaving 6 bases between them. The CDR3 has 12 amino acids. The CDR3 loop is CASSLEGHEQFL. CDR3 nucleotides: TGTGCCAGCAGCTTAGAGGGCCATGAGCAGTTCCTC.

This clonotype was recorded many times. The CDR3 here is CASSLGVRGNTGELFF. CDR3 DNA: TGTGCCAGCAGCTTAGGGGTGCGGGGGAACACCGGGGAGCTGTTTTTT. The gene calls are TRBV11-2 and TRBJ2-2; weak D call: TRBD2 (6 bases). Deletions cut 1 base from V and 1 base from J, with 10 bases between. Germline V gene sequence: CDR1 SGHAT, CDR2 FQNNGV. This CDR3 spans 16 amino acids.

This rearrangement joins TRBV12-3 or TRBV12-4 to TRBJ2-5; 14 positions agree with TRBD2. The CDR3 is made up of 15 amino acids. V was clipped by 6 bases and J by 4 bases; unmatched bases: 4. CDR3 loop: CASRTSGGAVETQYF. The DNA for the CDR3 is TGTGCCAGCAGGACTAGCGGGGGGGCCGTAGAGACCCAGTACTTC.

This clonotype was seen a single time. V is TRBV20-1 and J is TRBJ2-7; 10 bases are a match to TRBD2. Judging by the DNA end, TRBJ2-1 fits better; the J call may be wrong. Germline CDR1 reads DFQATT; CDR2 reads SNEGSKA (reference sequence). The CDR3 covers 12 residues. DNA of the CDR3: TGCAGTGTAGTAACTAGCGGGGTAGAGCAGTTCTTC. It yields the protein CSVVTSGVEQFF.

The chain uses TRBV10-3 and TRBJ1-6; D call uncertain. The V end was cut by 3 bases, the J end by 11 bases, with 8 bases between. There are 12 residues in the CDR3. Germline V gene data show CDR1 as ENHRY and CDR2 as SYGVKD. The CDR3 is CAISESRTPLHF. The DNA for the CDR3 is TGTGCCATCAGTGAATCGAGGACACCCCTCCACTTT.

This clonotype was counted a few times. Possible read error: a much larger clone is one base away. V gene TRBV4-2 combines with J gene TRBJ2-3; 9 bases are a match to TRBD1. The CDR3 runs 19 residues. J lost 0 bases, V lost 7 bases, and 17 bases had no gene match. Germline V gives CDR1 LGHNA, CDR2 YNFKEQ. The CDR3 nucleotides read TGTGCCAGCATCCCACAGGGACAGGGATCCTACCCAAGCACAGATACGCAGTATTTT. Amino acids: CASIPQGQGSYPSTDTQYF.

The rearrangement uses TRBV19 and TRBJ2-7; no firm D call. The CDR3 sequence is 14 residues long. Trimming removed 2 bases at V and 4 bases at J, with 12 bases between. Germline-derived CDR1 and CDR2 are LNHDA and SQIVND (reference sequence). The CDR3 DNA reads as TGTGCCAGTAGTATAAGTGTTAGCCGTTACGAGCAGTACTTC. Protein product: CASSISVSRYEQYF. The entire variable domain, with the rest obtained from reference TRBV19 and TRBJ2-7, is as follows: DGGITQSPKYLFRKEGQNVTLSCEQNLNHDAMYWYRQDPGQGLRLIYYSQIVNDFQKGDIAEGYSVSREKKESFPLTVTSAQKNPTAFYLCASSISVSRYEQYFGPGTRLTVT.

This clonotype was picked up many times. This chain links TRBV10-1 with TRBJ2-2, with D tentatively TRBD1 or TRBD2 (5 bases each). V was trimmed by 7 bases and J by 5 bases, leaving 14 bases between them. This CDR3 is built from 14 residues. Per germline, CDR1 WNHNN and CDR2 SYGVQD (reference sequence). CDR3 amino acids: CASTGAQWTGELFF. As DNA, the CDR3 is TGCGCCAGCACCGGGGCCCAATGGACCGGGGAGCTGTTTTTT.

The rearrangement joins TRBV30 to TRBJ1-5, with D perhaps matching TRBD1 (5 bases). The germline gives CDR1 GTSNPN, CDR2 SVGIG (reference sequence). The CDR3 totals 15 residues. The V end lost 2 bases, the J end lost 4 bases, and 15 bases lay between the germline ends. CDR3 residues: CAWSRTRRGNQPQHF. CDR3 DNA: TGTGCCTGGAGTCGGACGAGACGGGGGAATCAGCCCCAGCATTTT.

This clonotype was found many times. CDR3 nucleotide sequence: TGTGCCAGCAGACTAGCGGGAGGGGGTGCGCAGTATTTT. Protein: CASRLAGGGAQYF. V is TRBV19 and J is TRBJ2-3; TRBD2 matches 14 bases. Germline lookup yields CDR1 LNHDA and CDR2 SQIVND (reference sequence). This CDR3 spans 13 amino acids. After removal of 9 bases from V and 10 bases from J, the junction contained 6 bases not matched to a gene. Together with reference TRBV19 and TRBJ2-3, the CDR3 gives the full variable domain: DGGITQSPKYLFRKEGQNVTLSCEQNLNHDAMYWYRQDPGQGLRLIYYSQIVNDFQKGDIAEGYSVSREKKESFPLTVTSAQKNPTAFYLCASRLAGGGAQYFGPGTRLTVL.

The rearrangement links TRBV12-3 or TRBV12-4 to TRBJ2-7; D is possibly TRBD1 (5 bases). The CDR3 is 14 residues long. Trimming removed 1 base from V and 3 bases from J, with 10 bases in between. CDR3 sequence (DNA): TGTGCCAGCAGTTTAGTATCCAGGGTCTACGAGCAGTACTTC. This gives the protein CASSLVSRVYEQYF.

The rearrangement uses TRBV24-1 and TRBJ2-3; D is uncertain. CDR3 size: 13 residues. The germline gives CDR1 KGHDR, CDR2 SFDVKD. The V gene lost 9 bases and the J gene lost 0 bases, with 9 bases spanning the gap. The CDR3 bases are TGTGCCACCTCTCCCGGTAGCACAGATACGCAGTATTTT. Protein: CATSPGSTDTQYF.

CDR3 protein: CASSELTSSYNEQFF. DNA of the CDR3: TGTGCCAGCAGTGAATTAACGAGCTCCTACAATGAGCAGTTCTTC. This sequence joins TRBV2 and TRBJ2-1, with unresolved D. V lost 2 bases to trimming and J lost 0 bases, with 8 bases between them. The CDR3 has 15 residues. The germline CDR1 and CDR2 sequences are SNHLY and FYNNEI. The whole variable domain, filled in from reference TRBV2 and TRBJ2-1, reads EPEVTQTPSHQVTQMGQEVILRCVPISNHLYFYWYRQILGQKVEFLVSFYNNEISEKSEIFDDQFSVERPDGSNFTLKIRSTKLEDSAMYFCASSELTSSYNEQFFGPGTRLTVL.

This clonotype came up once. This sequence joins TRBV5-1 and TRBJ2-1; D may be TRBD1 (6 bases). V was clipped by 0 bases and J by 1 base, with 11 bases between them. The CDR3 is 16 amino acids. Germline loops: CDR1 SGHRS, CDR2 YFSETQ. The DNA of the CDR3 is TGCGCCAGCAGCTTGGAAGGACAGAATTCCTACAATGAGCAGTTCTTC. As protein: CASSLEGQNSYNEQFF.

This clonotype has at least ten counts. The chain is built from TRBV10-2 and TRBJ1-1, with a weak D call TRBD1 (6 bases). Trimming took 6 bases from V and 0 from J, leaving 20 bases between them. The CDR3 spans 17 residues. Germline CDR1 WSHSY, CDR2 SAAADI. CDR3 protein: CASRGNLDRIMNTEAFF. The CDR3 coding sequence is TGCGCCAGCAGGGGGAACCTAGACAGGATTATGAACACTGAAGCTTTCTTT.

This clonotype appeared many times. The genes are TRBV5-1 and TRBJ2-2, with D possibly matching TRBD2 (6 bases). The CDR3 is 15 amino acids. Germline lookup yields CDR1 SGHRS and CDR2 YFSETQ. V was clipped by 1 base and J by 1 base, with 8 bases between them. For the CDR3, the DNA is TGCGCCAGCAGCTTGCACGGGGGGAACACCGGGGAGCTGTTTTTT. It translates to CASSLHGGNTGELFF.

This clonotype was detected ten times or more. The CDR3 bases are TGCGCCAGCAGCTCCCTCTCTGGAAACACCATATATTTT. This gives the protein CASSSLSGNTIYF. The genes are TRBV5-1 and TRBJ1-3; D not certain. This CDR3 spans 13 amino acids. CDR1 and CDR2 from the germline V gene are SGHRS and YFSETQ. Trimming took 3 bases from V and 0 from J, leaving 4 bases between them.

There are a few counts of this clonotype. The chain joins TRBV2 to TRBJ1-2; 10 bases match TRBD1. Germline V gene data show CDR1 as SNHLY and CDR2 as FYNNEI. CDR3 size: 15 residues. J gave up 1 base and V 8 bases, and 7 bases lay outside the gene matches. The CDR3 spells CASSRDRGFNYGYTF. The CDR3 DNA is TGTGCCAGCTCGCGGGACAGGGGTTTTAACTATGGCTACACCTTC. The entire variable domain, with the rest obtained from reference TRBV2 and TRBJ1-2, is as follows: EPEVTQTPSHQVTQMGQEVILRCVPISNHLYFYWYRQILGQKVEFLVSFYNNEISEKSEIFDDQFSVERPDGSNFTLKIRSTKLEDSAMYFCASSRDRGFNYGYTFGSGTRLTVV.